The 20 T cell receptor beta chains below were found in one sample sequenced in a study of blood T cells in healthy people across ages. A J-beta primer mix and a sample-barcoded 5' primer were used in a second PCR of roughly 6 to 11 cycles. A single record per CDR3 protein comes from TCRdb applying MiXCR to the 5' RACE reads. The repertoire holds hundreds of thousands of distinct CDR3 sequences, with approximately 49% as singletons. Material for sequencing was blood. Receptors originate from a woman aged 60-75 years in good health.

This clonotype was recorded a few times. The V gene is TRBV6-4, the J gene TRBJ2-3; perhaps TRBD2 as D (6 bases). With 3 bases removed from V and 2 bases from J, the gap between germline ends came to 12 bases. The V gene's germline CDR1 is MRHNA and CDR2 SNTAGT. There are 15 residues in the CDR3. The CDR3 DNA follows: TGTGCCAGCAGTGAGGGCGGAGGGGACACAGATACGCAGTATTTT. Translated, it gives CASSEGGGDTDTQYF.

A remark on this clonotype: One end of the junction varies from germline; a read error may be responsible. As DNA, the CDR3 is TGTGCCGGCAGCTGGTCCGGGACAGGGAATGAGCAGTTCTTC. This sequence encodes CAGSWSGTGNEQFF. V is TRBV5-5 and J is TRBJ2-1, with 9 bases fitting TRBD1. Germline V gene data show CDR1 as SGHKS and CDR2 as YYEKEE (reference sequence). The CDR3 is made up of 14 amino acids.

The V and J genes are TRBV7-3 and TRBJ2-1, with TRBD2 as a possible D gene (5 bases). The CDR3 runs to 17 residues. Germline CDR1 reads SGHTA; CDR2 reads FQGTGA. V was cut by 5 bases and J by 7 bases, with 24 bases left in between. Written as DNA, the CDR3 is TGTGCCAGCAGCCCCCGGGAAGGTGGTTCCTCGGGGAATGAGCAGTTCTTC. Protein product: CASSPREGGSSGNEQFF.

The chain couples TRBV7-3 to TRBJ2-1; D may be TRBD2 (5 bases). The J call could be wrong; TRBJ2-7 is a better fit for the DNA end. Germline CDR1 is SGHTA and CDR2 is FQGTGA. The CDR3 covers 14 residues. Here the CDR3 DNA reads TGTGCCAGCAGCTTTGAGGGTTGGGTCAATGAGCAGTACTTC. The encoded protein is CASSFEGWVNEQYF.

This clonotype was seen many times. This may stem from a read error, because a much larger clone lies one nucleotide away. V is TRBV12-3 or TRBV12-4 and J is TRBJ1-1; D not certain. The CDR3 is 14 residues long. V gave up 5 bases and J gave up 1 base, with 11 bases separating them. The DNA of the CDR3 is TGTGCCAGCAGTGCGGCCGAGAAGAACACTGAAGCTTTCTTT. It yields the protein CASSAAEKNTEAFF.

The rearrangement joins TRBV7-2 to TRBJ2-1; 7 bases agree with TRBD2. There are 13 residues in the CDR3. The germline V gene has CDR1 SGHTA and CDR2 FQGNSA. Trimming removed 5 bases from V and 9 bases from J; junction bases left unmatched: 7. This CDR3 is CASSTREVSEQFF. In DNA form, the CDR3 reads TGTGCCAGCAGCACCCGGGAGGTTAGTGAGCAGTTCTTC. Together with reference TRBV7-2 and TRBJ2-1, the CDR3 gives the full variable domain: GAGVSQSPSNKVTEKGKDVELRCDPISGHTALYWYRQSLGQGLEFLIYFQGNSAPDKSGLPSDRFSAERTGGSVSTLTIQRTQQEDSAVYLCASSTREVSEQFFGPGTRLTVL.

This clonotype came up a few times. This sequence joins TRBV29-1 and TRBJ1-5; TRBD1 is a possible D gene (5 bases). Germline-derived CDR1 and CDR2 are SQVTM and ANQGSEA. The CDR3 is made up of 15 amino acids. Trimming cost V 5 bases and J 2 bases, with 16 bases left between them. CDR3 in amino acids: CSVSSGRAGNQPQHF. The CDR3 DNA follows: TGCAGCGTTTCTTCAGGGAGGGCTGGCAATCAGCCCCAGCATTTT. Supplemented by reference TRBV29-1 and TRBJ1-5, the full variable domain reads SAVISQKPSRDICQRGTSLTIQCQVDSQVTMMFWYRQQPGQSLTLIATANQGSEATYESGFVIDKFPISRPNLTFSTLTVSNMSPEDSSIYLCSVSSGRAGNQPQHFGDGTRLSIL.

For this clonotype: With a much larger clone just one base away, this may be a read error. The CDR3 bases are TGTGCCAGCAGTTTAGGTTCGCTATGCATTCAGTACTTC. This sequence encodes CASSLGSLCIQYF. V usage is TRBV12-3 or TRBV12-4 and J usage is TRBJ2-4; D uncertain. Trimming stripped 1 base from V and 9 bases from J, with 10 bases between. The CDR3 runs to 13 residues.

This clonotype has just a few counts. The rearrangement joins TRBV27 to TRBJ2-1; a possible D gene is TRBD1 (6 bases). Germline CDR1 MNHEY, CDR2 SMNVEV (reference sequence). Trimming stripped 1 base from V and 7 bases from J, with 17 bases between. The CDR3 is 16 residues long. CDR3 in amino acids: CASSLLGRRQGNEQFF. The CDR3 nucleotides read TGTGCCAGCAGTTTATTGGGGCGGCGGCAGGGGAATGAGCAGTTCTTC.

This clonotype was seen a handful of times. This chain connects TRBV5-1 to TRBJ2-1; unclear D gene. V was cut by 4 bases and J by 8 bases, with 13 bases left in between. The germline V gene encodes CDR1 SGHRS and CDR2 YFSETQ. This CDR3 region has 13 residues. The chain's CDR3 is CASSPGSSDEQFF. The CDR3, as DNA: TGCGCCAGCAGCCCAGGTAGTTCGGATGAGCAGTTCTTC.

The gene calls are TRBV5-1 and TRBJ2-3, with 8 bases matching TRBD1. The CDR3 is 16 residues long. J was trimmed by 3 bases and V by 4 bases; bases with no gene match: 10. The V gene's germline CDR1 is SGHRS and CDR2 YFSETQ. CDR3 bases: TGCGCCAGCAGCCCCGGACAGGGAGTAAATACAGATACGCAGTATTTT. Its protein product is CASSPGQGVNTDTQYF.

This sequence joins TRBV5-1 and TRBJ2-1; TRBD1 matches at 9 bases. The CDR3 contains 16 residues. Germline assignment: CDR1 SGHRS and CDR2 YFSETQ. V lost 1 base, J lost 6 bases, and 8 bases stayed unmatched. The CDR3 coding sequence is TGCGCCAGCAGCTTGAAAGTGGGACAGGGTGGCAATGAGCAGTTCTTC. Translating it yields CASSLKVGQGGNEQFF.

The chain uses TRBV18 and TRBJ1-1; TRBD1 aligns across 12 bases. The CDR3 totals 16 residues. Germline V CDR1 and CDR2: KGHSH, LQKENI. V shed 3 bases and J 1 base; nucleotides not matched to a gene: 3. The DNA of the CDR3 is TGTGCCAGCTCACCGGGGGACAGGGGGCAGAACACTGAAGCTTTCTTT. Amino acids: CASSPGDRGQNTEAFF.

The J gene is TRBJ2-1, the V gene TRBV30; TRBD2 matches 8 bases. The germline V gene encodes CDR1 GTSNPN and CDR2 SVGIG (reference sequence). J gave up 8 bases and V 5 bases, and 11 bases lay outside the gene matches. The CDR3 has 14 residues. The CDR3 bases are TGTGCCTGGGGGTCCACTAGCGGACTTTATGAGCAGTTCTTC. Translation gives CAWGSTSGLYEQFF.

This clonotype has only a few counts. CDR3 residues: CASSQDLGGRAFF. The CDR3 DNA follows: TGTGCCAGCAGCCAAGACTTGGGGGGGCGAGCTTTCTTT. This chain uses TRBV14 with TRBJ1-1, with D possibly matching TRBD1 (6 bases). This CDR3 region has 13 residues. With 0 bases removed from V and 10 bases from J, the gap between germline ends came to 12 bases. Germline CDR1 reads SGHDN; CDR2 reads FVKESK.

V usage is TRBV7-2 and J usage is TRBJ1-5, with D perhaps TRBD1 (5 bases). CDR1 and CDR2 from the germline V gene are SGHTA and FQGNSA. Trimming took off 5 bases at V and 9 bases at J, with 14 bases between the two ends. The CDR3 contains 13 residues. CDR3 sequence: CASSPRGVGPQHF. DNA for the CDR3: TGTGCCAGCAGCCCACGGGGGGTTGGGCCCCAGCATTTT. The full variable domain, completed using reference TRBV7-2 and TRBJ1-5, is GAGVSQSPSNKVTEKGKDVELRCDPISGHTALYWYRQSLGQGLEFLIYFQGNSAPDKSGLPSDRFSAERTGGSVSTLTIQRTQQEDSAVYLCASSPRGVGPQHFGDGTRLSIL.

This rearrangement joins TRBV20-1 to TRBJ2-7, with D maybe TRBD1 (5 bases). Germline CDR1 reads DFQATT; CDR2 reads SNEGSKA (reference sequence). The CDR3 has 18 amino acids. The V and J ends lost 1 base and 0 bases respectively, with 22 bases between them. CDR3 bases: TGCAGTGCTAGAGCGCCACCGGGCAGGGATCCATCCTCCTACGAGCAGTACTTC. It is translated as CSARAPPGRDPSSYEQYF.

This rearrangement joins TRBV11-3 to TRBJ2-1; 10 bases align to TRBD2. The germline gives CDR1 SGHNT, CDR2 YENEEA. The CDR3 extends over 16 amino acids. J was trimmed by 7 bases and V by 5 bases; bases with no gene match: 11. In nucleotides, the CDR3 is TGTGCCAGCAGCCTAGCCTCTAGCGGGAGAACAAATGAGCAGTTCTTC. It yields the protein CASSLASSGRTNEQFF.

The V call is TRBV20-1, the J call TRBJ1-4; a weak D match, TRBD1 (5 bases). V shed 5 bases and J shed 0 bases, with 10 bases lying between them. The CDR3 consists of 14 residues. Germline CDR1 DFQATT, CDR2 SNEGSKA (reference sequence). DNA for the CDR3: TGCAGTGCTGAGGGGACGACAACTAATGAAAAACTGTTTTTT. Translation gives CSAEGTTTNEKLFF.

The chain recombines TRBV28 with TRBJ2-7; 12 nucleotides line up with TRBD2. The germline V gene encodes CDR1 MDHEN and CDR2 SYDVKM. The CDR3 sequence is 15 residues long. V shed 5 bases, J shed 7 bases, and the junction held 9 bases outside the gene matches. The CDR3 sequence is CASSPRLAGVSEQYF. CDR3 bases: TGTGCCAGCAGTCCAAGACTAGCGGGAGTAAGTGAGCAGTACTTC.